This T cell receptor beta chain was sequenced during a study of cytomegalovirus exposure and HLA in healthy donors. The CDR3 sequence is 13 residues long. Germline V gives CDR1 MNHEY, CDR2 SVGAGI. The ends were cut back, 5 bases at V and 0 bases at J, with 8 bases in the middle. This clone was detected a few times. Other DNA sequences of this sample code for an identical CDR3. With 60 Vbeta and 13 Jbeta primers, the PCR was carried out. TCRdb's copy holds only in-frame clones and misses some; the assay was immunoSEQ multiplex PCR. The table records approximately 170,000 clones, less than 90% of them present only once.

The sequencing sample was made of PBMCs. The chain links TRBV6-5 to TRBJ2-7, with no clear D. The TCR originated in a woman aged 45-60 years in good health and CMV-seropositive. The CDR3 protein is CASSRAGSYEQYF. As DNA, the CDR3 is TGTGCCAGCAGTCGTGCAGGCTCCTACGAGCAGTACTTC.